This T cell receptor (beta chain) was observed in a study of T cells expressing NK-cell markers. The wider study: One of the eight sequenced donors was seronegative, whereas the other seven were HCMV-seropositive.

This CDR3 spans 14 amino acids. Looked up from germline, CDR1 is SGHRS and CDR2 is YFSETQ. TCRdb reprocessed the 5' RACE reads and keeps a single row for each CDR3 protein, giving no DNA. This repertoire includes a few hundred thousand distinct CDR3 sequences. As for this clonotype: Its specificity is not known.

Broader study findings: In roughly six donors, dominant NKG2C+ clonotypes were roughly 1.0-8% of CD8+ T cells. These clonotypes also led the CD3+CD56-NKG2C+ fraction in a handful of donors.

The J gene is TRBJ2-1, the V gene TRBV5-1; TCRdb outputs TRBD2, but without DNA this stays unchecked. This clonotype was obtained from a man aged 18 to 69 in good health. Sequencing was done on a sample of blood T cells: a sorted CD56 or NKG2C T cell subset, CD4+ or CD8+ T cells, or bulk PBMC T cells (not recorded which). This CDR3 reads CASSNPRGIAEQFF. Using reference TRBV5-1 and TRBJ2-1 for the parts outside the CDR3, the full variable domain is KAGVTQTPRYLIKTRGQQVTLSCSPISGHRSVSWYQQTPGQGLQFLFEYFSETQRNKGNFPGRFSGRQFSNSRSEMNVSTLELGDSALYLCASSNPRGIAEQFFGPGTRLTVL.